In its sample, the clone carrying this T cell receptor (beta chain) was seen a few times. The sample comes from a study of identical twins. TCRdb called the 5' RACE reads again in MiXCR, with one record for every CDR3 protein. The sample includes about 790,000 distinct CDR3 sequences, roughly 20% of them seen just once. This CDR3 has 13 amino acids. Trimming took 8 bases from V and 0 from J, leaving 10 bases between them. The sample was also linked to a second study, of T cells expressing NK-cell markers. As reported in that work: Several donors showed these clonotypes also leading the CD3+CD56-NKG2C+ fraction. HCMV specificity of expanded NKG2C+ T cell clones remained unclear.

The sequence was obtained from a young woman in good health. Sequenced: PBMCs. The chain uses TRBV12-3 or TRBV12-4 and TRBJ1-1, with D unresolved. The CDR3 here is CASLLGLNTEAFF. The CDR3 DNA is TGTGCCAGCCTTCTTGGGCTGAACACTGAAGCTTTCTTT.